What follows are 5 T cell receptor beta chains derived from one specimen sequenced in a study of beta chain features in type 1 diabetes. The sequenced template was cDNA made from the entire isolated RNA. Clones were read by immunoSEQ multiplex PCR, and TCRdb kept only the in-frame ones, dropping some. In the table there are roughly 500,000 clones, roughly an eighth of which are singletons. Source material: naive CD4+ T cells from blood. The origin of the receptors is a woman in her late teens or twenties in good health.

Only a few counts were recorded for this clone. Different DNA sequences within this sample yield the same CDR3. The chain has TRBV18 and TRBJ1-1; 7 bases agree with TRBD1. The CDR3 length is 14 residues. Looked up from germline, CDR1 is KGHSH and CDR2 is LQKENI. V gave up 3 bases and J gave up 0 bases; unmatched junction bases: 1. CDR3 sequence reads: CASSPDRVNTEAFF. DNA of the CDR3: TGTGCCAGCTCACCCGACAGGGTGAACACTGAAGCTTTCTTT.

This sequence joins TRBV13 and TRBJ2-7; the match to TRBD2 covers 8 bases. CDR1 is PRHDT, CDR2 FYEKMQ, per germline (reference sequence). The junction had 10 bases not matched to a gene; V was cut back by 4 bases and J by 5 bases. The CDR3 extends over 15 amino acids. The CDR3 DNA follows: TGTGCCAGCAGCTCATCCGGGACTAGAGTCCACGAGCAGTACTTC. Amino acids: CASSSSGTRVHEQYF.

In this sample, this clone turned up a few times. The chain has TRBV25-1 and TRBJ1-4, with D hard to call. The CDR3 totals 13 residues. Trimming cost V 2 bases and J 8 bases, with 9 bases left between them. CDR1 is MGHDK and CDR2 is SYGVNS in the germline V gene. As DNA, the CDR3 is TGTGCCAGCAGTGAACCCCCCGGGGAAAAACTGTTTTTT. As protein: CASSEPPGEKLFF. The variable domain in full, completed from reference TRBV25-1 and TRBJ1-4, reads EADIYQTPRYLVIGTGKKITLECSQTMGHDKMYWYQQDPGMELHLIHYSYGVNSTEKGDLSSESTVSRIRTEHFPLTLESARPSHTSQYLCASSEPPGEKLFFGSGTQLSVL.

This clone has only a few counts. The gene calls are TRBV30 and TRBJ1-3; D call uncertain. CDR3 length: 13 amino acids. V lost 1 base and J 0 bases, leaving 4 bases between the germline ends. Germline-derived CDR1 and CDR2 are GTSNPN and SVGIG (reference sequence). CDR3 region: CAWSEGSGNTIYF. CDR3 coding DNA: TGTGCCTGGAGTGAGGGCTCTGGAAACACCATATATTTT.

The chain joins TRBV20-1 to TRBJ1-2; no definite D call. Germline V gene sequence: CDR1 DFQATT, CDR2 SNEGSKA (reference sequence). The CDR3 sequence is 11 residues long. The V end was cut by 7 bases, the J end by 4 bases, with 10 bases between. For the CDR3, the DNA is TGCAGTGGACAACTAGTCTATGGCTACACCTTC. Translated, it gives CSGQLVYGYTF.